The 13 T cell receptor beta chains below come from one sample, sequenced in a study of blood T cells in healthy people across ages. The authors ran a second PCR of about 6 to 11 cycles using a sample-barcoded 5' primer and a J-beta primer mix. Each CDR3 protein is one row after TCRdb ran MiXCR on the 5' RACE reads. There are about 1.5 million distinct CDR3 sequences in the sample; roughly 43% occur only once, and about 4.1% lies in the top ten. Input material: blood. The receptor source for this set is a woman between 18 and 30 years old in good health.

The chain has TRBV25-1 and TRBJ1-2; D unresolved. The CDR3 totals 11 residues. The V and J ends lost 4 bases and 8 bases respectively, with 8 bases between them. Germline CDR1 reads MGHDK; CDR2 reads SYGVNS. The CDR3 region has the DNA TGTGCCAGCAGTGTCGCCGGCGGCTACACCTTC. Amino acids: CASSVAGGYTF.

This chain uses TRBV7-8 with TRBJ1-2; 11 nucleotides agree with TRBD1. In germline, CDR1 is SGHVS, CDR2 FQNEAQ. J was trimmed by 4 bases and V by 5 bases; bases with no gene match: 6. The CDR3 is made up of 15 amino acids. This CDR3 reads CASSVDRGLGYGYTF. Here the CDR3 DNA reads TGTGCCAGCAGCGTGGACAGGGGGCTCGGCTATGGCTACACCTTC.

CDR3 residues: CASTGTENTGELFF. The CDR3 nucleotides read TGTGCCAGCACCGGGACCGAGAACACCGGGGAGCTGTTTTTT. The chain uses TRBV12-3 or TRBV12-4 and TRBJ2-2, with D possibly called TRBD1 or TRBD2 (5 bases each). The CDR3 covers 14 residues. Trimming cost V 7 bases and J 1 base, with 10 bases left between them.

V usage is TRBV28 and J usage is TRBJ2-5; D gene unclear. This CDR3 contains 13 residues. The germline V gene has CDR1 MDHEN and CDR2 SYDVKM. V lost 4 bases and J lost 11, with 17 bases in between. The CDR3 region has the DNA TGTGCCAGCAGTTCTCCCAATGTCTATGAGCAGTACTTC. This gives the protein CASSSPNVYEQYF.

V is TRBV15 and J is TRBJ2-1, with D tentatively TRBD1 (6 bases). V was shortened by 0 bases and J by 2 bases, with 8 bases between the two germline ends. Germline values: CDR1 LNHNV, CDR2 YYDKDF (reference sequence). This CDR3 contains 15 residues. CDR3 bases: TGTGCCACCAGCAGAGACAGGGGTGCCTACAATGAGCAGTTCTTC. This encodes CATSRDRGAYNEQFF.

This clonotype appeared a few times. V and J are TRBV15 and TRBJ2-3; maybe TRBD1 (5 bases). CDR1 and CDR2 (germline): LNHNV, YYDKDF (reference sequence). Trimming stripped 2 bases from V and 3 bases from J, with 15 bases between. CDR3 length equals 16 residues. The CDR3 protein is CATSRRDRRATDTQYF. In DNA, the CDR3 is TGTGCCACCAGCAGAAGAGACAGACGGGCTACAGATACGCAGTATTTT. Supplemented by reference TRBV15 and TRBJ2-3, the full variable domain reads DAMVIQNPRYQVTQFGKPVTLSCSQTLNHNVMYWYQQKSSQAPKLLFHYYDKDFNNEADTPDNFQSRRPNTSFCFLDIRSPGLGDTAMYLCATSRRDRRATDTQYFGPGTRLTVL.

There are a few counts of this clonotype. The chain uses TRBV3-1 and TRBJ1-1; D may be TRBD1 (6 bases). From germline, CDR1 is LGHDT and CDR2 YNNKEL (reference sequence). The length of the CDR3 is 14 residues. The V end was cut by 5 bases, the J end by 1 base, with 11 bases between. The CDR3 sequence is CASSDLQGNTEAFF. CDR3 in DNA: TGTGCCAGCAGCGATCTACAGGGGAACACTGAAGCTTTCTTT. The variable domain in full, completed from reference TRBV3-1 and TRBJ1-1, reads DTAVSQTPKYLVTQMGNDKSIKCEQNLGHDTMYWYKQDSKKFLKIMFSYNNKELIINETVPNRFSPKSPDKAHLNLHINSLELGDSAVYFCASSDLQGNTEAFFGQGTRLTVV.

Comments on this clonotype: A read error may explain this, as a much larger clone is one base away. The chain uses TRBV11-2 and TRBJ2-3; weak D call: TRBD2 (7 bases). Per the germline V gene, CDR1 is SGHAT and CDR2 is FQNNGV. With 6 bases removed from V and 2 bases from J, the gap between germline ends came to 18 bases. CDR3 length: 16 residues. The CDR3 DNA sequence: TGTGCCAGCAGTCCAACAGCGGGACACAACACAGATACGCAGTATTTT. This codes for CASSPTAGHNTDTQYF.

This chain links TRBV15 with TRBJ2-3; TRBD1 might be the D (6 bases). CDR1 and CDR2 from the germline V gene are LNHNV and YYDKDF (reference sequence). Trimming took 1 base from V and 6 from J, leaving 20 bases between them. This CDR3 is built from 17 residues. CDR3 DNA: TGTGCCACCAGCAGAGCCCAAGTACAGGGTTCAGGCGATACGCAGTATTTT. This encodes CATSRAQVQGSGDTQYF.

The chain joins TRBV6-2 or TRBV6-3 to TRBJ2-2; D is ambiguous. This CDR3 has 14 amino acids. Germline V gene data show CDR1 as MNHEY and CDR2 as SVGEGT. The V and J ends lost 2 bases and 7 bases respectively, with 11 bases between them. CDR3 nucleotides: TGTGCCAGCAGTTACCCTCCTTTGGGCGGGGAGCTGTTTTTT. It yields the protein CASSYPPLGGELFF.

This clonotype was counted a few times. The chain couples TRBV25-1 to TRBJ2-1; the D gene is possibly TRBD2 (5 bases). Germline assignment: CDR1 MGHDK and CDR2 SYGVNS. The V gene lost 4 bases and the J gene lost 2 bases, with 15 bases spanning the gap. This CDR3 comprises 16 residues. This chain's CDR3 is CASSVEGLLPYNEQFF. CDR3 nucleotide sequence: TGTGCCAGCAGTGTCGAAGGACTCCTTCCCTACAATGAGCAGTTCTTC. Variable domain in full (rest from reference TRBV25-1 and TRBJ2-1): EADIYQTPRYLVIGTGKKITLECSQTMGHDKMYWYQQDPGMELHLIHYSYGVNSTEKGDLSSESTVSRIRTEHFPLTLESARPSHTSQYLCASSVEGLLPYNEQFFGPGTRLTVL.

This clonotype was seen a few times. The genes are TRBV20-1 and TRBJ2-3; D perhaps matches TRBD2 (5 bases). This CDR3 is 14 amino acids long. Germline CDR1 DFQATT, CDR2 SNEGSKA (reference sequence). The V end was cut by 6 bases, the J end by 4 bases, with 17 bases between. The CDR3, as DNA: TGCAGTGCCCATGGAAAGGAGGTCTCAGATACGCAGTATTTT. Protein sequence: CSAHGKEVSDTQYF.

The rearrangement uses TRBV29-1 and TRBJ1-2; TRBD1 matches 7 bases. Germline V gene data show CDR1 as SQVTM and CDR2 as ANQGSEA. CDR3 length equals 12 residues. Trimming took 7 bases from V and 6 from J; bases not matched to a gene: 8. The CDR3: CSGPGGADGYTF. CDR3 DNA: TGCAGCGGGCCAGGGGGGGCCGATGGCTACACCTTC.